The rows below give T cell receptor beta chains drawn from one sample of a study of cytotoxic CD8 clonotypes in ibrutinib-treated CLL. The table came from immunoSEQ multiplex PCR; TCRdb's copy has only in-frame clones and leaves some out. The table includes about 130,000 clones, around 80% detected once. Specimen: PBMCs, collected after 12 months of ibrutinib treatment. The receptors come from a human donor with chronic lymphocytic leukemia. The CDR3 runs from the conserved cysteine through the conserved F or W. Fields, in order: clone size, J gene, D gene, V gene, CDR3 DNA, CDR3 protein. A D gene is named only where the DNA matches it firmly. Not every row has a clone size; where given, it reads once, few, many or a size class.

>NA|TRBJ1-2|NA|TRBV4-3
TGCGCCAGCAGCCAATTGCGTGGGGACTATGGCTACACCTTC
CASSQLRGDYGYTF
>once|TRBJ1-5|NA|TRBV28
TGTGCCAGCAGTTTATGGGGGGAATATAGCAATCAGCCCCAGCATTTT
CASSLWGEYSNQPQHF
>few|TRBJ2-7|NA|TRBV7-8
TGTGCCAGCAGCCTCGAGGACGAGCAGTACTTC
CASSLEDEQYF
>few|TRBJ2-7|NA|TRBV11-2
TGTGCCAGCAGCGCTGGATTTTACGAGCAGTACTTC
CASSAGFYEQYF
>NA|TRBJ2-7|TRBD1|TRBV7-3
TGTGCCAGCAGCTTAGACGGACAGGGTGAGCAGTACTTC
CASSLDGQGEQYF
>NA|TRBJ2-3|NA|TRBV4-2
TGTGCCAGCAGCCTACAAACCCTTTCGGATACGCAGTATTTT
CASSLQTLSDTQYF
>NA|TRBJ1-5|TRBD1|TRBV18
TGTGCCAGCTCACCCCAACCCTGGGGGACAGGGGAAACAGAGCCCCAGCATTTT
CASSPQPWGTGETEPQHF
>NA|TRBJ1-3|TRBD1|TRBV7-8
TGTGCCAGCAGCCCACAAGGGACAGGTCGCTACACCATATATTTT
CASSPQGTGRYTIYF
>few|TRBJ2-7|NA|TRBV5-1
TGCGCCAGCAGTCTCCGGCCCAGGGACGAGCAGTACTTC
CASSLRPRDEQYF
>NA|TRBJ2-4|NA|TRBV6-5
TGTGCCAGTCGTAGCGAAGCCAAAAACATTCAGTACTTC
CASRSEAKNIQYF
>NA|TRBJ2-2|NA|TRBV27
TGTGCCAGCAGTTTATTTGGAGCGAACACCGGGGAGCTGTTTTTT
CASSLFGANTGELFF
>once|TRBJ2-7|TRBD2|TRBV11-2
TGTGCCAGCAGCACAATAGCGGGGTCCTACGAGCAGTACTTC
CASSTIAGSYEQYF
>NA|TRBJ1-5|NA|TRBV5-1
TGCGCCAGCAGCTTGGCAGGGATTGGGAATCAGCCCCAGCATTTT
CASSLAGIGNQPQHF
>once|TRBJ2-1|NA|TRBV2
TGTGCCAGCAGTAGCGGCGGTACAGGCGATTACGAGCAGTTCTTC
CASSSGGTGDYEQFF
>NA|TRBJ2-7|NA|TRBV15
TGTGCCACCAGCAGAGGGACAAACTCCTACGAGCAGTACTTC
CATSRGTNSYEQYF
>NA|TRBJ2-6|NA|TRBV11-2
TGTGCCAGCAGTTACGGGTTCTCTGGGGCCAACGTCCTGACTTTC
CASSYGFSGANVLTF
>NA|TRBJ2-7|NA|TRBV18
TGTGCCAGCTCGTCAGTACAAAGCTCCTACGAGCAGTACTTC
CASSSVQSSYEQYF
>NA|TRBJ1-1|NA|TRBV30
TGTGCCTGGAGTGTCCAGTTAATGAACACTGAAGCTTTCTTT
CAWSVQLMNTEAFF
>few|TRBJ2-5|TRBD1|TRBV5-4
TGTGCCAGCAGCCCCCCGGGACAGGGCTCAGAGACCCAGTACTTC
CASSPPGQGSETQYF
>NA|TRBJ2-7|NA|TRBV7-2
TGTGCCAGCAGCTTAGCGCGGGGAATTAACTTCTACGAGCAGTACTTC
CASSLARGINFYEQYF
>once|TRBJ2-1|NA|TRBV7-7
TGTGCCAGCAGCTTACCTGGTGCGGGTCATGAGCAGTTCTTC
CASSLPGAGHEQFF
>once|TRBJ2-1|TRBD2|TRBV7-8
TGTGCCAGCAGCTCGAATCTAGCGGGAGGTAATGAGCAGTTCTTC
CASSSNLAGGNEQFF
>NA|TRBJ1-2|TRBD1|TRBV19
TGTGCCAGTAGTATGGACAGGGACGTCGGTAACTATGGCTACACCTTC
CASSMDRDVGNYGYTF
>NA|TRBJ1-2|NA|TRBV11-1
TGTGCCAGCAGCTTAGAAATTGAGACAACTAACTATGGCTACACCTTC
CASSLEIETTNYGYTF
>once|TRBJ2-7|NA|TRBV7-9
TGTGCCAGCAGCGAAGGGGTAGACGAGCAGTACTTC
CASSEGVDEQYF
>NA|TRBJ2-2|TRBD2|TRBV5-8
TGTGCCAGCAGCCTCACCGGGACTAGCGGGAGGTCCGGGGAGCTGTTTTTT
CASSLTGTSGRSGELFF
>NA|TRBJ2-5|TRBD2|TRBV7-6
TGTGCCAGCAGACCCGGACTAGCGGGAGTGCGAGAGACCCAGTACTTC
CASRPGLAGVRETQYF
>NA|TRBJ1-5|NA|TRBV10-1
TGCGCCAGCAGTGATTCGGGGAGGCGGCAGCCCCAGCATTTT
CASSDSGRRQPQHF
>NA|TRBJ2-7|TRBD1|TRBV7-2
TGTGCCAGCAGCATAGGACAGGGGGTCCTTTACGAGCAGTACTTC
CASSIGQGVLYEQYF
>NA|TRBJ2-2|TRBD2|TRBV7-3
TGTGCCAGCAGCCTGACTAGCGGGAGGGCCAACGGGGAGCTGTTTTTT
CASSLTSGRANGELFF
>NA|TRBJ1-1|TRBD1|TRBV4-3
TGCGCCAGCAGCCAAGAATCCGGGACAGGGGGCTATGAAGCTTTCTTT
CASSQESGTGGYEAFF
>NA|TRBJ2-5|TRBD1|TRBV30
TGTGCCACGACAGGGACCCTGGTGACCCAGTACTTC
CATTGTLVTQYF
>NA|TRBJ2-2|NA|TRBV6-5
TGTGCCAGCAGTTACGCCGGGAGAAACACCGGGGAGCTGTTTTTT
CASSYAGRNTGELFF
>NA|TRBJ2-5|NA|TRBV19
TGTGCCAGTAGTCCGAGCACCGAGACCCAGTACTTC
CASSPSTETQYF
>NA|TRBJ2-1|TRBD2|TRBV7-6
TGTGCCAGCAGCCCGGATAGCGGGGGATACAATGAGCAGTTCTTC
CASSPDSGGYNEQFF
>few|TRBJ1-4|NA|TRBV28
TGTGCCAGCAGCCTAGCGTGGGAAAAACTGTTTTTT
CASSLAWEKLFF
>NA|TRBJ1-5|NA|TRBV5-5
TGTGCCAGCAGCTTGGGAGGGGATCAGCCCCAGCATTTT
CASSLGGDQPQHF
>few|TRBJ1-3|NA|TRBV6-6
TGTGCCAGCATAGGCTCTGGAAACACCATATATTTT
CASIGSGNTIYF
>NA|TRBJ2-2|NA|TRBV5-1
TGCGCCAGCAGCTTCTCTGGGCTAAACACCGGGGAGCTGTTTTTT
CASSFSGLNTGELFF
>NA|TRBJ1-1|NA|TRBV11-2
TGTGCCAGCAGCTTGGGAGGGGTCACTGAAGCTTTCTTT
CASSLGGVTEAFF
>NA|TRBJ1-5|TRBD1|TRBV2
TGTGCCAGCAGTGAAGGGACAGGGGCTCAGCCCCAGCATTTT
CASSEGTGAQPQHF
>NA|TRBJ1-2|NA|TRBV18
TGTGCCAGCTCACCGGGAGGGGAAGCCTATGGCTACACCTTC
CASSPGGEAYGYTF
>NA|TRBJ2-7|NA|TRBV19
TGTGCCAGTAGTATAGATCGGAGAGTCGACGAGCAGTACTTC
CASSIDRRVDEQYF
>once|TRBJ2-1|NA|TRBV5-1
TGCGCCAGCAGCTTAGGCCCCAAAGCTTGGGAGCAAAGGGACAATGAGCAGTTCTTC
CASSLGPKAWEQRDNEQFF
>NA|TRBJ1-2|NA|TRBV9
TGTGCCAGCACTCCGTTCCCGATTAATAATGCGCGGGTTGGCTACACCTTC
CASTPFPINNARVGYTF
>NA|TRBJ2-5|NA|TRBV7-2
TGTGCCAGCAGCTTAGCGGTAAAAGAGACCCAGTACTTC
CASSLAVKETQYF
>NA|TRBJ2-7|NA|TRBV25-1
TGTGCCAGCGGGATGATTGGCCCCTACGAGCAGTACTTC
CASGMIGPYEQYF
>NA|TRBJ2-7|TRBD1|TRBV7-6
TGTGCCAGCAGCTCAGGGACAGGGACCTACGAGCAGTACTTC
CASSSGTGTYEQYF
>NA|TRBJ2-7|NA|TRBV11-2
TGTGCCAGCAGCTCCATTGCCGGATCCCGTTCCTACGAGCAGTACTTC
CASSSIAGSRSYEQYF
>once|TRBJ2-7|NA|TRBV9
TGTGCCAGCAGCGTAAGGGGGCGGGAGAGTGTAGGCGAGCAGTACTTC
CASSVRGRESVGEQYF
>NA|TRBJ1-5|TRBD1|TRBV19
TGTGCCAGTAGCAATACAGGGGGCGGTCAGCCCCAGCATTTT
CASSNTGGGQPQHF
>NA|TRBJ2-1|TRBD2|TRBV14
TGTGCCAGCAGCCAGAGACTAGCGGGAGGGAATGAGCAGTTCTTC
CASSQRLAGGNEQFF
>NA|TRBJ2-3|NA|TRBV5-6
TGTGCCAGCAGCTTGGGTTTCCTCAACACAGATACGCAGTATTTT
CASSLGFLNTDTQYF
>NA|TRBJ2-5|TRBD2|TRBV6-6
TGTGCCAGCAGTTCAATTAGCGGGGCCCAAGAGACCCAGTACTTC
CASSSISGAQETQYF
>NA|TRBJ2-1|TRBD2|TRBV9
TGTGCCAGCAGCCCAGGACTAGCGGAGGGCTACAATGAGCAGTTCTTC
CASSPGLAEGYNEQFF
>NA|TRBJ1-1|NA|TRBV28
TGTGCCAGCAGTGATTATCCGTTCGCCCCTGAAGCTTTCTTT
CASSDYPFAPEAFF
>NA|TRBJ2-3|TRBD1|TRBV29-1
TGCAGCGGACAGGGTAACACAGATACGCAGTATTTT
CSGQGNTDTQYF
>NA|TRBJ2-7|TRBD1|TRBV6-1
TGTGCCAGCAGTGGACAGGGGATTGGAGCCTACGAGCAGTACTTC
CASSGQGIGAYEQYF
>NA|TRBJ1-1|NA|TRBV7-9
TGTGCCAGCAGCCCAAAAACAGGGATCCCAGAAGCTTTCTTT
CASSPKTGIPEAFF